This T cell receptor beta chain comes out of a study of technical replicates of blood from a handful of donors (dated by TCRdb to the late 2010s). Its CDR3 holds 13 amino acids, cysteine through phenylalanine. Only the CDR3 part of the read is kept: 39 bases, read in frame from the first base. V loses 0 bases, J loses 7 bases, and the germline ends lie 9 bases apart. In the germline V gene, CDR1 corresponds to KGHSH and CDR2 to LQKENI. The library was prepared using the immunoSEQ multiplex PCR assay. Held by TCRdb, this immuneACCESS table contains in-frame sequences only and omits some clones. Under half of the omission traces to an unresolved V gene where checked; the cause of the rest is unknown. The sample profile shows some 62,000 clones; over 75% of them were found once. Roughly 5.2% of the sample is held by the ten biggest clonotypes. On this clone itself: Its antigen remains unidentified. No quality values exist for individual bases; no much larger clone is one base distant.

This TCR was recovered from a human donor in good health. Some clones in this sample may be carry-over from other donors' samples. The chain is encoded by TRBV18 joined to TRBJ1-2, with a tentative D gene TRBD1 over 5 matching bases. Material: PBMCs. Here the CDR3 is given as CASSPPGVTGYTF. The nucleotide sequence is TGTGCCAGCTCACCACCAGGGGTGACTGGCTACACCTTC.